This T cell receptor beta chain was profiled in a study of OX40 agonist ivuxolimab in advanced cancers. The overall study: Each patient was given ivuxolimab into a vein every 2 weeks, at 0.01 to 10 mg/kg.

The data were produced by immunoSEQ multiplex PCR, yet TCRdb's version contains in-frame clones alone and is incomplete. The sample lists tens of thousands of clones, over 75% occurring once. On this clone: Its antigen is undetermined.

Deletions cut 0 bases from V and 3 bases from J, with 9 bases between. CDR3 length: 14 residues. CDR1 is SGHNT, CDR2 YENEEA, per germline. Study-level points and caveats: There were, on average, more expanded clones in CD8+ T cells than in CD4+. Determination of antigen specificity was not performed for the expanded peripheral T cells.

This receptor was identified in an adult with an advanced solid tumor such as melanoma, head and neck, liver or kidney cancer. Sample: CD4+ or CD8+ T cells sorted from blood, taken in a trial of the OX40 agonist ivuxolimab. The rearrangement links TRBV11-3 to TRBJ2-7, with a tentative D call TRBD1 (6 bases). The CDR3 DNA is TGTGCCAGCAGCTTAGAAAACAGGGACTACGAGCAGTACTTC. This gives the protein CASSLENRDYEQYF.